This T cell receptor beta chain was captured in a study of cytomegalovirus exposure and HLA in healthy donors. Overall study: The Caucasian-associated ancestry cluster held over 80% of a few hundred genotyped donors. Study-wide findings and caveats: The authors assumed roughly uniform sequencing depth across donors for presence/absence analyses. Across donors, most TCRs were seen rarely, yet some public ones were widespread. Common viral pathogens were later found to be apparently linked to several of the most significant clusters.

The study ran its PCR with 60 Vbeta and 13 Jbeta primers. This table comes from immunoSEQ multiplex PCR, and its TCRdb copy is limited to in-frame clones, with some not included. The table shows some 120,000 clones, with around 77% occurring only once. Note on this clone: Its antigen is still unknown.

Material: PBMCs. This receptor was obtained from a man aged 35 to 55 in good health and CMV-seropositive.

The CDR3, as DNA: TGTGCCAGCAGCACCCGTGGGCGTATCAATGAGCAGTTCTTC. Protein product: CASSTRGRINEQFF. The chain links TRBV21-1 to TRBJ2-1; TRBD1 is taken as the D call from the table, unchecked against the DNA. TRBV21-1 is marked as a pseudogene. This CDR3 spans 14 amino acids.